This T cell receptor (beta chain) was profiled in a study of breast tumors, draining lymph nodes, adjacent tissues. A note on this clonotype: Its target is unknown.

TCRdb called the multiplex PCR reads again in MiXCR, with one record for every CDR3 protein. The sample contains around 190,000 distinct CDR3 sequences, roughly 30% of which appear only once. The study, taken as a whole, reports: Findings are consistent with lymph node origin and intratumoral expansion of most tumor T cells. Tumor TCR diversity was below lymph nodes but above nontumor tissue.

The lymph nodes were axillary draining lymph nodes from breast cancer patients. CDR1 and CDR2 (germline): MGHDK, SYGVNS. This CDR3 has 12 residues. The V end lost 8 bases, the J end lost 0 bases, and 6 bases lay between the germline ends. The clonotype originates from a female donor with breast cancer. Some clones in this sample may be carry-over from other donors' samples. Sequenced input: axillary lymph node tissue. The chain uses TRBV25-1 and TRBJ2-3; D unclear. CDR3 bases: TGTGCCAGCCCTGAGAGCACAGATACGCAGTATTTT. This codes for CASPESTDTQYF.